Presented here are 21 T cell receptor beta chains from one specimen sequenced in a study of cytomegalovirus exposure and HLA in healthy donors. PCR amplification relied on 60 Vbeta primers (plus 13 Jbeta primers). The repertoire was sequenced with immunoSEQ multiplex PCR; TCRdb's copy has only in-frame clones and lacks some. The sample comprises 200,000 to 250,000 clones, 77% of which are singletons, and 2.5% to 3.5% rests with the top ten. The sequenced sample consisted of PBMCs. The receptors were gathered from a woman aged 60-75 years in good health and CMV-seropositive.

The chain combines TRBV9 with TRBJ2-7; TRBD1 agrees at 8 bases. CDR1 and CDR2 (germline): SGDLS, YYNGEE. Trimming cost V 4 bases and J 2 bases; bases outside gene matches: 8. The CDR3 has 15 amino acids. Here the CDR3 reads CASSPGTGDTYEQYF. The CDR3 bases are TGTGCCAGCAGCCCCGGGACAGGCGATACCTACGAGCAGTACTTC.

V and J are TRBV4-3 and TRBJ2-3; no definite D call. There are 13 residues in the CDR3. Germline lookup yields CDR1 LGHNA and CDR2 YSLEER. Trimming pared 3 bases from V and 6 bases from J, leaving 10 bases between. The chain's CDR3 is CASSQFRKDTQYF. CDR3 nucleotides: TGCGCCAGCAGCCAGTTCAGGAAGGATACGCAGTATTTT.

This clone was observed a single time. This chain connects TRBV14 to TRBJ2-7; the match to TRBD2 covers 9 bases. Unmatched junction bases numbered 8, after V lost 5 bases and J lost 3 bases. Germline loops: CDR1 SGHDN, CDR2 FVKESK. The CDR3 sequence is 15 residues long. CDR3 protein: CASSTRLAVGYEQYF. CDR3 coding DNA: TGTGCCAGCAGCACCCGACTAGCGGTAGGCTACGAGCAGTACTTC. Full variable domain (missing parts from reference TRBV14 and TRBJ2-7): EAGVTQFPSHSVIEKGQTVTLRCDPISGHDNLYWYRRVMGKEIKFLLHFVKESKQDESGMPNNRFLAERTGGTYSTLKVQPAELEDSGVYFCASSTRLAVGYEQYFGPGTRLTVT.

This chain links TRBV11-2 with TRBJ1-1; 8 nucleotides agree with TRBD1. Germline V lookup: CDR1 SGHAT, CDR2 FQNNGV. J gave up 3 bases and V 5 bases, and 5 bases lay outside the gene matches. CDR3 length equals 14 residues. CDR3 residues: CASSKPQGDTEAFF. The CDR3 DNA sequence: TGTGCCAGCAGCAAACCACAGGGGGACACTGAAGCTTTCTTT.

The chain employs TRBV28 and TRBJ1-1; D gene ambiguous. The CDR3 is made up of 12 amino acids. Germline V gene lookup returns CDR1 MDHEN and CDR2 SYDVKM. With 2 bases removed from V and 3 bases from J, the gap between germline ends came to 4 bases. The CDR3 is CASSLRHTEAFF. In DNA, the CDR3 is TGTGCCAGCAGTTTACGTCACACTGAAGCTTTCTTT.

This chain uses TRBV19 with TRBJ1-2, with D maybe TRBD1 (6 bases). Germline values: CDR1 LNHDA, CDR2 SQIVND (reference sequence). V dropped 6 bases and J dropped 5 bases, with 13 bases sitting between them. The CDR3 consists of 13 residues. The CDR3 DNA sequence: TGTGCCAGTAGACAGGGCGCTAGTTATGGCTACACCTTC. Protein product: CASRQGASYGYTF.

The CDR3 spells CASRHGLAQYEQYF. CDR3 bases: TGTGCCAGCAGACACGGACTAGCGCAGTACGAGCAGTACTTC. The rearrangement joins TRBV6-6 to TRBJ2-5; 9 bases are a match to TRBD2. TRBJ2-7 explains the end of the DNA better; the J call may be wrong. The CDR3 sequence is 14 residues long. Germline V gene lookup returns CDR1 MNHNY and CDR2 SVGAGI (reference sequence).

The CDR3 DNA sequence: TGTGCCAGCCAGGGGACAGGGGATTCACCCCTCCACTTT. Its translation is CASQGTGDSPLHF. The chain employs TRBV7-6 and TRBJ1-6; 10 bases map to TRBD1. The CDR3 sequence is 13 residues long. Germline lookup yields CDR1 SGHVS and CDR2 FNYEAQ. With 8 bases clipped from V and 8 bases from J, the junction kept 3 bases outside the gene matches.

The rearrangement uses TRBV4-2 and TRBJ1-4; D possibly corresponds to TRBD1 (5 bases). With 0 bases removed from V and 4 bases from J, the gap between germline ends came to 9 bases. Germline values: CDR1 LGHNA, CDR2 YNFKEQ. The CDR3 runs to 15 residues. CDR3 sequence: CASSQDRDFNEKLFF. The CDR3 DNA reads as TGTGCCAGCAGCCAAGACCGGGACTTTAATGAAAAACTGTTTTTT.

V and J are TRBV27 and TRBJ2-3; 8 positions match TRBD2. CDR3 size: 18 residues. In germline, CDR1 is MNHEY, CDR2 SMNVEV (reference sequence). The trim removed 6 bases at V and 2 bases at J, leaving 16 bases unmatched. Here the CDR3 reads CASSPGFGGGSYTDTQYF. In DNA form, the CDR3 reads TGTGCCAGCAGCCCAGGTTTCGGGGGGGGCTCTTACACAGATACGCAGTATTTT.

The chain links TRBV5-1 to TRBJ1-2; a possible D gene is TRBD1 (5 bases). Germline CDR1 reads SGHRS; CDR2 reads YFSETQ. V lost 0 bases, J lost 0 bases, and 9 bases lay in between. The CDR3 runs 15 residues. CDR3 in amino acids: CASSLVGRTNYGYTF. The DNA of the CDR3 is TGCGCCAGCAGCTTGGTGGGGCGGACTAACTATGGCTACACCTTC.

This chain uses TRBV10-2 with TRBJ2-7, with D perhaps matching TRBD1 (5 bases). Per germline, CDR1 WSHSY and CDR2 SAAADI. The CDR3 runs 12 residues. Trimming removed 7 bases from V and 3 bases from J, with 10 bases in between. This CDR3 reads CASKIGDYEQYF. In nucleotides, the CDR3 is TGCGCCAGCAAGATAGGGGACTACGAGCAGTACTTC.

This clone was seen a handful of times. This sequence joins TRBV30 and TRBJ2-2; 7 bases line up with TRBD2. V lost 5 bases to trimming and J lost 3 bases; unmatched junction nucleotides: 6. The germline gives CDR1 GTSNPN, CDR2 SVGIG (reference sequence). The CDR3 consists of 14 residues. The CDR3 bases are TGTGCCTGGTGTCGGGGGGTTCACACCGGGGAGCTGTTTTTT. Translation: CAWCRGVHTGELFF.

Only a few counts were recorded for this clone. The chain recombines TRBV29-1 with TRBJ1-6; 11 nucleotides match TRBD1. The V segment lost 7 bases and the J segment 7 bases; nucleotides outside the gene matches: 6. The germline V gene encodes CDR1 SQVTM and CDR2 ANQGSEA. CDR3 length: 14 amino acids. This CDR3 is CSARTGGGNSPLHF. In nucleotides, the CDR3 is TGCAGCGCCCGGACAGGGGGCGGGAATTCACCCCTCCACTTT.

A word on this clone: This CDR3 is also generated by other DNA sequences in the sample. The V gene is TRBV18, the J gene TRBJ1-1, with a tentative D call TRBD1 (5 bases). This CDR3 has 13 residues. Germline V gene data show CDR1 as KGHSH and CDR2 as LQKENI. The V end lost 2 bases, the J end lost 4 bases, and 8 bases lay between the germline ends. CDR3 bases: TGTGCCAGCTCACCAATGGGGGGCACTGAAGCTTTCTTT. The encoded protein is CASSPMGGTEAFF.

The chain has TRBV4-3 and TRBJ1-1; D gene ambiguous. V was clipped by 0 bases and J by 1 base, with 9 bases between them. The CDR3 runs 15 residues. Germline V CDR1 and CDR2: LGHNA, YSLEER. For the CDR3, the DNA is TGCGCCAGCAGCCAAGATCCCGCAGGGAACACTGAAGCTTTCTTT. Translated: CASSQDPAGNTEAFF.

The chain employs TRBV7-2 and TRBJ2-7; 10 bases line up with TRBD1. V trimming: 1 base; J trimming: 2 bases; junction bases outside the gene matches: 2. The CDR3 totals 15 residues. Germline V gives CDR1 SGHTA, CDR2 FQGNSA. The CDR3 DNA follows: TGTGCCAGCAGCTTAGGGGGACAGGGGACCTACGAGCAGTACTTC. It encodes CASSLGGQGTYEQYF.

The V gene is TRBV7-2, the J gene TRBJ1-2; D is uncertain. V was cut by 7 bases and J by 2 bases, with 17 bases left in between. This CDR3 spans 15 amino acids. Germline CDR1 SGHTA, CDR2 FQGNSA. CDR3 in amino acids: CASTKDRGTNYGYTF. The CDR3 DNA is TGTGCCAGCACCAAAGACCGGGGTACAAACTATGGCTACACCTTC.

This clone was observed a few times. The chain has TRBV4-1 and TRBJ2-1, with D possibly matching TRBD2 (5 bases). The CDR3 length is 18 residues. Germline V gives CDR1 MGHRA, CDR2 YSYEKL. Between the trimmed V and J ends, which lost 0 bases and 2 bases, there was a span of 17 bases. CDR3 amino acids: CASSQDGGVKGPYNEQFF. CDR3 nucleotides: TGCGCCAGCAGCCAAGATGGAGGTGTCAAGGGCCCCTACAATGAGCAGTTCTTC.

The chain uses TRBV28 and TRBJ2-5, with D maybe TRBD1 (6 bases). Germline V CDR1 and CDR2: MDHEN, SYDVKM. The CDR3 is 13 amino acids. V shed 7 bases and J shed 5 bases, with 14 bases lying between them. The CDR3 coding sequence is TGTGCCAGCAACTACAGGGTACGGGAGACCCAGTACTTC. Its protein is CASNYRVRETQYF.

The V and J genes are TRBV9 and TRBJ2-1; TRBD2 is a possible D gene (5 bases). The length of the CDR3 is 14 residues. Trimming cost V 0 bases and J 8 bases, with 12 bases left between them. Germline loops: CDR1 SGDLS, CDR2 YYNGEE. CDR3 sequence (DNA): TGTGCCAGCAGCGTAGCTTTTACGGGGTATGAGCAGTTCTTC. Translation gives CASSVAFTGYEQFF.